This record covers a single T cell receptor beta chain. The length of the CDR3 is 13 residues. Germline V gene data show CDR1 as SGHAT and CDR2 as FQNNGV. V was cut by 6 bases and J by 5 bases, with 10 bases left in between. The treatment denotes: about 20 received Ad26.COV2.S at low or high dose, single or two shots; 5 received placebo; per-sample allocation not given. Day 63 after the first injection of vaccine or placebo was the sampling time. This sample is drawn from a study of Ad26.COV2.S vaccination and SARS-CoV-2 variants. The table came from immunoSEQ multiplex PCR; TCRdb's copy has only in-frame clones and leaves some out. Altogether about 350,000 clones are present, around 89% being singletons, with the ten largest covering approximately 4.5%.

This receptor was taken from a person aged 18-65 years who received the Ad26.COV2.S COVID-19 vaccine or a placebo. The sample here was peripheral blood, taken in a trial of Ad26.COV2.S vaccine versus placebo. The chain employs TRBV11-2 and TRBJ2-2; D is ambiguous. The CDR3 region has the DNA TGTGCCAGCAGGCAGGTTCGGACCGGGGAGCTGTTTTTT. It encodes CASRQVRTGELFF.